The present TCR beta chain was sequenced within a study of CD8+ T cells in alopecia areata. Whole-study context: Treated patients were given 5 to 10 mg oral tofacitinib twice daily. Overall study findings and caveats: Tofacitinib delivered significant drops in scalp clonality and in expanded CD8+ clones among the top 100.

Trimming at V came to 10 bases and at J to 0 bases, leaving 8 bases not matched to a gene. CDR3 length: 14 residues. Germline CDR1 is MNHEY and CDR2 is SVGAGI. Noted treatment: oral pan-JAK inhibitor, 5-10 mg twice daily. To note about this clone: No antigen is known for it.

Extracted RNA was reverse transcribed, and the resulting cDNA served as sequencing template. Measured with immunoSEQ multiplex PCR; TCRdb has only the in-frame clones, and not every one. The data show fewer than 250,000 clones, less than 45% seen once. The chain couples TRBV6-5 to TRBJ1-1, with TRBD1 identical over 7 bases. The sample in question was CD4+ T cells sorted from blood, obtained at approximately week 37, from a patient treated with tofacitinib. The sequence came from a human donor with alopecia areata. This chain's CDR3 is CATATGLMNTEAFF. The DNA for the CDR3 is TGTGCCACCGCGACAGGGCTCATGAACACTGAAGCTTTCTTT.